The 13 T cell receptor beta chains given below trace back to one sample, sequenced in a study of regulatory T cells in long-lasting Graves disease (dated by TCRdb to about 2021). The library was produced with multiplex PCR. TCRdb lists the instrument as Illumina HiSeq 4000. CDR3 regions were amplified by Arm-PCR with iRepertoire HTBI primers to construct TCR beta libraries. Clones were called with MiXCR by TCRdb after fastp trimmed the public reads at Q25, and only in-frame beta chains were retained. Each record represents a unique CDR3 protein, reported with the most common genes and DNA among its rows. The sample contains around 250,000 distinct CDR3 sequences, 15% to 20% of them found a single time. Jointly, the top ten make up roughly 23% of the sample. In the paper's terms, the time point label means: newly diagnosed GD, antithyroid drugs for less than 3 months. For both TCR sequencing and RNA sequencing, RNA was extracted from PBMCs in TRIzol.

Specimen: peripheral blood mononuclear cells (PBMCs), collected at new diagnosis, from a patient treated with antithyroid drugs. The receptors here all came from a female donor with Graves disease.

This clonotype occurred many times. The V call is TRBV12-3 or TRBV12-4, the J call TRBJ1-1, with TRBD1 identical over 7 bases. J was trimmed by 2 bases and V by 6 bases; bases with no gene match: 6. The CDR3 length is 14 residues. The CDR3 DNA is TGTGCCAGCAGCAGACAGGGCTTTAACACTGAAGCTTTCTTT. This gives the protein CASSRQGFNTEAFF.

This clonotype has ten or more counts. The V gene is TRBV30, the J gene TRBJ2-7; D not certain. V was pared by 0 bases and J by 1 base, with 7 bases between. Germline CDR1 reads GTSNPN; CDR2 reads SVGIG (reference sequence). This CDR3 comprises 13 residues. CDR3 sequence (DNA): TGTGCCTGGAGTGTAGGGTCGTCCTACGAGCAGTACTTC. As protein: CAWSVGSSYEQYF.

This clonotype was seen at least ten times. The chain links TRBV15 to TRBJ1-4; D gene ambiguous. Germline CDR1 reads LNHNV; CDR2 reads YYDKDF (reference sequence). Trimming left V 0 bases short and J 8 bases short, with 10 bases between. CDR3 length: 14 amino acids. In nucleotides, the CDR3 is TGTGCCACCAGCAGAGAGGGCGTCGAAGAAAAACTGTTTTTT. As protein: CATSREGVEEKLFF.

This clonotype was recorded a few times. This chain links TRBV19 with TRBJ2-1, with 14 bases aligning to TRBD2. Per the germline V gene, CDR1 is LNHDA and CDR2 is SQIVND (reference sequence). This CDR3 has 15 amino acids. J was trimmed by 8 bases and V by 5 bases; bases with no gene match: 5. CDR3 loop: CASSSGLAGADEQFF. CDR3 nucleotides: TGTGCCAGTAGTTCGGGACTAGCGGGAGCAGATGAGCAGTTCTTC.

This clonotype was recorded many times. The chain recombines TRBV20-1 with TRBJ2-3, with unresolved D. The germline V gene encodes CDR1 DFQATT and CDR2 SNEGSKA (reference sequence). The CDR3 is made up of 13 amino acids. The V end lost 5 bases, the J end lost 6 bases, and 15 bases lay between the germline ends. The CDR3 spells CSAPRPGGDTQYF. As DNA, the CDR3 is TGCAGTGCTCCCCGACCCGGTGGGGATACGCAGTATTTT.

This clonotype was seen many times. The chain combines TRBV20-1 with TRBJ1-1; D perhaps matches TRBD1 (6 bases). CDR3 size: 15 residues. CDR1 is DFQATT, CDR2 SNEGSKA, per germline (reference sequence). V lost 6 bases and J 1 base, leaving 18 bases between the germline ends. The CDR3 sequence: CSAPPPWGPNTEAFF. The CDR3 bases are TGCAGTGCCCCCCCCCCATGGGGGCCGAACACTGAAGCTTTCTTT.

This clonotype has a count of ten or more. This chain joins TRBV20-1 and TRBJ2-1; D gene unclear. The length of the CDR3 is 12 residues. Germline V gives CDR1 DFQATT, CDR2 SNEGSKA (reference sequence). With 2 bases removed from V and 8 bases from J, the gap between germline ends came to 10 bases. CDR3 sequence: CSARHGLDEQFF. In nucleotides, the CDR3 is TGCAGTGCTAGACACGGGCTGGATGAGCAGTTCTTC.

A word on this clonotype: This may be a read error: a much more frequent sequence differs by one nucleotide. The chain employs TRBV20-1 and TRBJ2-3, with TRBD2 matching over 9 bases. The CDR3 runs to 17 residues. Per germline, CDR1 DFQATT and CDR2 SNEGSKA (reference sequence). The CDR3 coding sequence is TGCAGTGCTAGAGTTGGTAGCGGGAGAACAGGCACAGATGCGCAGTATTTT. It codes for CSARVGSGRTGTDAQYF.

This clonotype was found a few times. The chain joins TRBV9 to TRBJ2-1; TRBD1 agrees at 7 bases. The CDR3 sequence is 15 residues long. The trim removed 0 bases at V and 3 bases at J, leaving 3 bases unmatched. Per germline, CDR1 SGDLS and CDR2 YYNGEE. CDR3 nucleotide sequence: TGTGCCAGCAGCGTAGGGGGGACAGTCTACAATGAGCAGTTCTTC. Encoded protein: CASSVGGTVYNEQFF.

This clonotype appeared many times. CDR3 DNA sequence: TGTGCCAGCAGTTACGGTGGCACCCTGACCTCTGGAAACACCATATATTTT. Translated, it gives CASSYGGTLTSGNTIYF. This sequence joins TRBV6-2 or TRBV6-3 and TRBJ1-3; D gene unclear. Trimming stripped 2 bases from V and 0 bases from J, with 14 bases between. The CDR3 length is 17 residues. The germline V gene has CDR1 MNHEY and CDR2 SVGEGT.

In its sample, this clonotype was seen many times. V gene TRBV6-1 combines with J gene TRBJ1-1, with D unresolved. CDR1 and CDR2 (germline): MNHNS, SASEGT. CDR3 length: 14 residues. Trimming shortened V by 2 bases and J by 1 base, and 8 bases separated the two germline ends. CDR3 sequence reads: CASSELLGNTEAFF. The DNA for the CDR3 is TGTGCCAGCAGTGAACTGTTGGGGAACACTGAAGCTTTCTTT.

The table lists this clonotype with many counts. This sequence joins TRBV6-1 and TRBJ2-7; TRBD1 agrees at 8 bases. V gave up 7 bases and J gave up 5 bases; unmatched junction bases: 10. Germline CDR1 is MNHNS and CDR2 is SASEGT. This CDR3 contains 14 residues. The CDR3 DNA reads as TGTGCCAGCACCCCGGGACAGGCTGGTCACGAGCAGTACTTC. Amino acid sequence: CASTPGQAGHEQYF.

This clonotype was seen repeatedly, ten times or more. This chain connects TRBV11-2 to TRBJ2-7; the D gene is possibly TRBD1 (6 bases). Per the germline V gene, CDR1 is SGHAT and CDR2 is FQNNGV. The CDR3 length is 14 residues. Trimming left V 5 bases short and J 3 bases short, with 14 bases between. The CDR3 reads CASSPTGIRYEQYF. The CDR3 nucleotides are TGTGCCAGCAGCCCGACAGGTATTCGCTACGAGCAGTACTTC.